This TCR beta chain was recovered during a study of blood T cell repertoires in COVID-19. In the study overall: Samples came from the United States, Italy and Spain, spanning acute and convalescent COVID-19. Sources were T cells, B-cell-depleted T cells, or PBMCs; the material itself was cDNA or gDNA.

In germline, CDR1 is MDHEN, CDR2 SYDVKM. V lost 5 bases to trimming and J lost 0 bases; unmatched junction nucleotides: 2. This CDR3 is built from 15 residues. Study processing details: Nucleated cell counts were estimated from reference gene primer amplification. Assay: immunoSEQ multiplex PCR; the TCRdb copy retains only in-frame clones and omits some. V and J calls and clone size are copied from that table; D and trimming were computed from the DNA. The sample contains 150,000 to 200,000 clones, around 90% of which appear only once. The chain has TRBV28 and TRBJ2-7, with 12 nucleotides matching TRBD2. This sequence originates from a human donor in a cohort sampled during active COVID-19. The sequenced sample was peripheral blood. CDR3 coding DNA: TGTGCCAGCAGTACTAGCGGGGGGAACTCCTACGAGCAGTACTTC. This translates into CASSTSGGNSYEQYF.